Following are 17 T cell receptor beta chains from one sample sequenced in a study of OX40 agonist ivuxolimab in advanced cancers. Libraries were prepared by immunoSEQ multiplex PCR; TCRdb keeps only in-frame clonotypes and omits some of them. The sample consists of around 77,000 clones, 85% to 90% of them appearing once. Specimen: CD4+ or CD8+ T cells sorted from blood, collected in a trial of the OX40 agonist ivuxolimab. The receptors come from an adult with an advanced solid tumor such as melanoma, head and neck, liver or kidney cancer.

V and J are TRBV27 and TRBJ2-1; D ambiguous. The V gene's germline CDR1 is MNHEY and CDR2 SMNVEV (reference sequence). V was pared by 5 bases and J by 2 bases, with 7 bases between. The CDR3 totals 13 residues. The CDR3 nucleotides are TGTGCCAGCAGTCGCCGGGCCTACAATGAGCAGTTCTTC. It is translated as CASSRRAYNEQFF.

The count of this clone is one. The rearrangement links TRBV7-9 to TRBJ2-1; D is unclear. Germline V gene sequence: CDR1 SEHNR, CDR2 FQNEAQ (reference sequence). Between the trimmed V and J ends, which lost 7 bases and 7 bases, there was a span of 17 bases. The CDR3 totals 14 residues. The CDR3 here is CASTYSGDRNEQFF. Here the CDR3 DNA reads TGTGCCAGCACCTACTCTGGGGATAGGAATGAGCAGTTCTTC.

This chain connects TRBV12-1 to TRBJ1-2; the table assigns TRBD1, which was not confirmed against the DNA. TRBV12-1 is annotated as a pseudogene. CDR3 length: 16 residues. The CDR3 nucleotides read TGTGCCAGCACCCATCCCCCGACAGGAGTTATCTATGGCTACACCTTC. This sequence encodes CASTHPPTGVIYGYTF.

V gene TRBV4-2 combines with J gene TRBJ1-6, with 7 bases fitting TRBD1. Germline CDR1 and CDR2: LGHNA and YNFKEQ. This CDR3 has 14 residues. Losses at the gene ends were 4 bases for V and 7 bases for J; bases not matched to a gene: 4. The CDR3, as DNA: TGTGCCAGCAGCCTGACAGGGTTCAATTCACCCCTCCACTTT. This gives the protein CASSLTGFNSPLHF.

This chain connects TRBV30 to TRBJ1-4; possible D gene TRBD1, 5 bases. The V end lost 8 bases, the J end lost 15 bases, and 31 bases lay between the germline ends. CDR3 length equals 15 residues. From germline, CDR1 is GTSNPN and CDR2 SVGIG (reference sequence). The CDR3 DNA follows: TGTGCCGGCCTCGGGACTTCGGGAAAAGGTCGTAAGGTGTTTTTT. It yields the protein CAGLGTSGKGRKVFF.

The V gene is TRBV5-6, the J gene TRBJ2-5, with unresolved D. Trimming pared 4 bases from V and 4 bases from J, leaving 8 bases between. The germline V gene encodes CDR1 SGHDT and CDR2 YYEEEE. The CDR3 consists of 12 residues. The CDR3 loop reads CASSRNRETQYF. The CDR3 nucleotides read TGTGCCAGCAGCCGAAACAGAGAGACCCAGTACTTC. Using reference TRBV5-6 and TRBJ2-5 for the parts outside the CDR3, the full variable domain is DAGVTQSPTHLIKTRGQQVTLRCSPKSGHDTVSWYQQALGQGPQFIFQYYEEEERQRGNFPDRFSGHQFPNYSSELNVNALLLGDSALYLCASSRNRETQYFGPGTRLLVL.

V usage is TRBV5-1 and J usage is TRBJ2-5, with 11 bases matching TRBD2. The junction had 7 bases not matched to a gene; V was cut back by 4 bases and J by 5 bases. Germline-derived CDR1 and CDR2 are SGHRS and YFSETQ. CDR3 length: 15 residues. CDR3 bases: TGCGCCAGCAGCGTGGGGACTAGCGGCGGGGAGACCCAGTACTTC. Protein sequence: CASSVGTSGGETQYF.

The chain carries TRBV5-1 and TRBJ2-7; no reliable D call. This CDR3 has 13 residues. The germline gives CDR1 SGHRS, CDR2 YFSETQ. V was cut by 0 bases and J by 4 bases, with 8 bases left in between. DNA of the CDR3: TGCGCCAGCAGCTTGGAATACCTTTACGAGCAGTACTTC. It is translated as CASSLEYLYEQYF. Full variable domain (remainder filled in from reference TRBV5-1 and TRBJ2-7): KAGVTQTPRYLIKTRGQQVTLSCSPISGHRSVSWYQQTPGQGLQFLFEYFSETQRNKGNFPGRFSGRQFSNSRSEMNVSTLELGDSALYLCASSLEYLYEQYFGPGTRLTVT.

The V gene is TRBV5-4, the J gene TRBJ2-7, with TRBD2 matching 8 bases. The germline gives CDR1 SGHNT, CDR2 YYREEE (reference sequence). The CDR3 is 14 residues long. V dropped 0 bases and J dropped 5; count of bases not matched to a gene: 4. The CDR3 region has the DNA TGTGCCAGCAGCTTGGCGGGGGGGTTGGACGAGCAGTACTTC. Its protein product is CASSLAGGLDEQYF.

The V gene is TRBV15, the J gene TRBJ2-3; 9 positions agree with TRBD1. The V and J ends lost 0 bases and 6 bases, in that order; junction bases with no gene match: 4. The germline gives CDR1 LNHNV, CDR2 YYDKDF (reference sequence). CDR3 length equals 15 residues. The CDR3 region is CATSRDTDRGDTQYF. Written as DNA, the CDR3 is TGTGCCACCAGCAGAGATACCGACAGGGGGGATACGCAGTATTTT.

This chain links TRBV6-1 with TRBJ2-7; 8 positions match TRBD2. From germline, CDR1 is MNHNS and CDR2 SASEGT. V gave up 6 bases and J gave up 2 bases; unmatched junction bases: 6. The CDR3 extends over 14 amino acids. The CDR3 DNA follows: TGTGCCAGCAGGATAGCGGGAATCGCCTACGAGCAGTACTTC. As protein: CASRIAGIAYEQYF.

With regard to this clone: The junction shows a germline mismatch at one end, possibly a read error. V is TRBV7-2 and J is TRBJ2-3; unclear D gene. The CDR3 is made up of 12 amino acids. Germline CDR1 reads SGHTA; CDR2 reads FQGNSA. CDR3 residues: CRVGWYPDTQYF. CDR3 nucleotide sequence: TGCCGAGTAGGGTGGTACCCAGATACGCAGTATTTT.

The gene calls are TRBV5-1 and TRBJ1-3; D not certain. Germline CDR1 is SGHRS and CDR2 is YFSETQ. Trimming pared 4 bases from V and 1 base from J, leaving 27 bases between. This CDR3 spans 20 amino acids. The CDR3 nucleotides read TGCGCCAGCAGCACCTTGCCGGGCCTCGATCACCCACTGTCTGGAAACACCATATATTTT. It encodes CASSTLPGLDHPLSGNTIYF.

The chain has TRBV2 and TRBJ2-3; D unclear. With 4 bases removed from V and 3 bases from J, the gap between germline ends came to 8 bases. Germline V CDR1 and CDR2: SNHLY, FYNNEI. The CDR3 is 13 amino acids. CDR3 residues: CASSARSTDTQYF. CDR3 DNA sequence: TGTGCCAGCAGTGCCAGGAGTACAGATACGCAGTATTTT.

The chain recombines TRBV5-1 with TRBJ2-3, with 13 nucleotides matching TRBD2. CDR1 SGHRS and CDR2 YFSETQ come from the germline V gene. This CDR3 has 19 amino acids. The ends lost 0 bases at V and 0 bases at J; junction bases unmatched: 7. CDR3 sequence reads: CASSLEVRGLAGSTDTQYF. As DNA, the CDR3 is TGCGCCAGCAGCTTGGAGGTGAGGGGACTAGCGGGAAGCACAGATACGCAGTATTTT.

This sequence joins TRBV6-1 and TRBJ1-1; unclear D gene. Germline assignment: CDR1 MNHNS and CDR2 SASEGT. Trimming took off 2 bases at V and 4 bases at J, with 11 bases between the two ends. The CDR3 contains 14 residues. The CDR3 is CASSERYPLTEAFF. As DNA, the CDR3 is TGTGCCAGCAGTGAAAGGTATCCCCTCACTGAAGCTTTCTTT.

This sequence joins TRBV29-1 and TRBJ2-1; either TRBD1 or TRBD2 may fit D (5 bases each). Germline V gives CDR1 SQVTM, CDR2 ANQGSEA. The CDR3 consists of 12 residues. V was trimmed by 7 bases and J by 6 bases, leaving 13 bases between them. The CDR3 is CSAGGSSNEQFF. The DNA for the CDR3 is TGCAGCGCTGGGGGTTCGTCCAATGAGCAGTTCTTC.